This TCR beta chain emerged from a study of blood T cell repertoires in COVID-19. At least ten counts were recorded for this clone. Under the authors' procedure: Cell counts per sample came from amplifying reference gene primers. Assay used: immunoSEQ multiplex PCR; TCRdb lists only in-frame clones, some missing. Clone size and V and J calls were adopted from that table, with D and trimming inferred from the DNA. The sample lists 55,000 to 80,000 clones; roughly three quarters were seen once. With 5 bases removed from V and 6 bases from J, the gap between germline ends came to 16 bases. There are 15 residues in the CDR3. Germline CDR1 SGHVS, CDR2 FNYEAQ.

The specimen sequenced was peripheral blood. The chain is built from TRBV7-6 and TRBJ2-2; the D gene is possibly TRBD1 (6 bases). The sequence came from a woman aged 80 or older with active or convalescent COVID-19. The DNA of the CDR3 is TGTGCCAGCAGCCAGGACAGTGGGATCGCCGGGGAGCTGTTTTTT. It encodes CASSQDSGIAGELFF.